Listed below are T cell receptor beta chains from one sample, sequenced in a study of preoperative IRX-2 immunotherapy in early breast cancer. Profiled with immunoSEQ multiplex PCR; TCRdb holds only in-frame clones, not every one. The sample includes approximately 100,000 clones, roughly 88% of them seen just once. Specimen: tumor tissue, collected after IRX-2 immunotherapy. The receptors were sampled from a human donor with breast cancer. CDR3s include the opening cysteine and the closing phenylalanine or tryptophan. Fields, in order: V gene, J gene, CDR3 length, CDR3 protein.

>TRBV7-8|TRBJ1-1|13
CASSPRAGQNSFF
>TRBV6-1|TRBJ1-2|14
CASSEEAGWGGYTF
>TRBV7-6|TRBJ1-5|17
CASSRRKGGGIDQPQHF
>TRBV7-6|TRBJ2-7|16
CASTGIRTGTIYEQYF
>TRBV19|TRBJ2-2|17
CASMVGGGSLNTGELFF
>TRBV12-5|TRBJ1-2|13
CASTVVRAYGYTF
>TRBV19|TRBJ2-1|14
CASSIIRDPNEQFF
>TRBV7-7|TRBJ1-5|15
CASSLGQGAGQPQHF
>TRBV6-8|TRBJ2-5|16
CASSYPIGGGQETQYF
>TRBV10-1|TRBJ2-2|15
CASSELGGTTGELFF
>TRBV29-1|TRBJ1-1|15
CSVEGVSGSNTEAFF
>TRBV22-1|TRBJ1-6|14
CASSVWGENSPLHF
>TRBV28|TRBJ2-7|17
CASSLGEGQGFSYEQYF
>TRBV28|TRBJ1-5|12
CASRGGNQPQHF
>TRBV6-8|TRBJ2-1|13
CASRKGLGGEQFF
>TRBV28|TRBJ1-1|14
CASTRARGNTEAFF
>TRBV19|TRBJ2-7|14
CASSIVGGPYEQYF
>TRBV18|TRBJ2-1|12
CASSRSGNEQFF
>TRBV6-7|TRBJ1-6|18
CASSYSIRGSSYNSPLHF
>TRBV19|TRBJ1-1|14
CASTRGEVDTEAFF
>TRBV18|TRBJ1-5|16
CASSRNGQNSNQPQHF
>TRBV18|TRBJ2-7|14
CASSPQGGTYEQYF
>TRBV28|TRBJ1-1|12
CASNLRKLSAFF
>TRBV23-1|TRBJ1-2|13
CASSLGRLYGYTF
>TRBV6-8|TRBJ1-5|15
CASSYDGTGDQPQHF
>TRBV6-8|TRBJ2-7|13
CASREQGDHEQYF
>TRBV2|TRBJ2-7|14
CASSDFGGAYEQYF
>TRBV11-3|TRBJ1-1|15
CASSRKSGADTEAFF
>TRBV18|TRBJ2-2|14
CASSPDGEAGELFF
>TRBV15|TRBJ1-5|16
CATSRDPGTSNQPQHF
>TRBV6-8|TRBJ1-2|12
CASSARPGGYTF
>TRBV15|TRBJ2-7|16
CATSRGGARGTYEQYF
>TRBV30|TRBJ1-1|13
CAWRLQMNTEAFF
>TRBV6-8|TRBJ1-4|13
CASLQGLGEKLFF
>TRBV30|TRBJ1-2|14
CAWSPTGGSYGYTF
>TRBV30|TRBJ1-2|14
CAWSTTQGANGYTF
>TRBV15|TRBJ2-3|14
CATSRALAADTQYF
>TRBV30|TRBJ2-5|15
CAWRPIRPDQETQYF
>TRBV12-5|TRBJ2-1|17
CASGLVPTSGTYNEQFF
>TRBV6-8|TRBJ2-4|13
CASSLLGGDIQYF
>TRBV5-1|TRBJ1-2|15
CASSTGDNSNYGYTF
>TRBV7-6|TRBJ1-3|14
CASSQGTQGNTIYF
>TRBV29-1|TRBJ1-1|14
CSVKGRTGTFEAFF
>TRBV29-1|TRBJ2-3|16
CSVLPGTSESTDTQYF
>TRBV6-4|TRBJ1-4|14
CASSFTGGSEKLFF